Given below is one T cell receptor (beta chain) in context. What it recognizes is unknown. Each CDR3 protein is one row after TCRdb ran MiXCR on the reads. The table lists 60,000 to 70,000 distinct CDR3 sequences, about 69% of them singletons. The data were taken from a study of type 1 regulatory T cells. On the study more broadly: This in vitro CD4 product, T-allo10, is enriched for Tr1 cells and alloantigen-specific.

The CDR3 length is 14 residues. CDR1 is LNHDA, CDR2 SQIVND, per germline (reference sequence). Germline trimming cut 5 bases from V and 5 bases from J; bases unmatched to any gene: 5. The graft donor-derived T-allo10 cells reportedly recognize host alloantigens, are anergic, and suppress alloantigen-specifically. The receptor was isolated from a human donor in good health. J is TRBJ2-1 and V is TRBV19, with 8 bases matching TRBD2. Specimen: cultured T cells, either the whole culture or a sorted T cell fraction (not recorded which). As for subset: Tr1-enriched cell product generated in vitro against host alloantigens. CDR3 nucleotide sequence: TGTGCCAGTAGTCCGGGACTAGTTGACAATGAGCAGTTCTTC. Its protein product is CASSPGLVDNEQFF.